The 27 T cell receptor beta chains listed next were all sequenced from one sample in a study of blood T cell repertoires in COVID-19. Libraries were prepared by immunoSEQ multiplex PCR; TCRdb keeps only in-frame clonotypes and omits some of them. The top ten hold around 10% of the sample, which has a few hundred thousand clones, about 86% seen once. Sequenced material: PBMCs or T cells enriched from blood (not recorded which). These receptors were taken from a woman in her 50s who had recovered from COVID-19.

The chain carries TRBV30 and TRBJ2-2, with 7 bases matching TRBD1. Germline V lookup: CDR1 GTSNPN, CDR2 SVGIG (reference sequence). The CDR3 contains 15 residues. J gave up 4 bases and V 4 bases, and 9 bases lay outside the gene matches. DNA of the CDR3: TGTGCCTGGAATCTTTTAGGGACAGTCACCGGGGAGCTGTTTTTT. Translation gives CAWNLLGTVTGELFF.

V is TRBV5-5 and J is TRBJ1-6; the D gene is possibly TRBD1 (6 bases). The V end lost 4 bases, the J end lost 10 bases, and 12 bases lay between the germline ends. The CDR3 contains 13 residues. CDR1 SGHKS and CDR2 YYEKEE come from the germline V gene (reference sequence). The CDR3 DNA follows: TGTGCCAGCAGCAACAGGGTTGACTCACCCCTCCACTTT. This translates into CASSNRVDSPLHF. Full variable domain (outside the CDR3, taken from reference TRBV5-5 and TRBJ1-6): DAGVTQSPTHLIKTRGQQVTLRCSPISGHKSVSWYQQVLGQGPQFIFQYYEKEERGRGNFPDRFSARQFPNYSSELNVNALLLGDSALYLCASSNRVDSPLHFGNGTRLTVT.

The V gene is TRBV7-9, the J gene TRBJ1-4; weak D call: TRBD1 (6 bases). This CDR3 contains 15 residues. V was cut by 1 base and J by 3 bases, with 9 bases left in between. Per the germline V gene, CDR1 is SEHNR and CDR2 is FQNEAQ (reference sequence). The CDR3 DNA is TGTGCCAGCAGCTTAGACCGGACAGCTAATGAAAAACTGTTTTTT. Protein product: CASSLDRTANEKLFF.

The chain recombines TRBV28 with TRBJ2-1; the D gene is possibly TRBD2 (5 bases). V was pared by 1 base and J by 13 bases, with 11 bases between. Germline V gives CDR1 MDHEN, CDR2 SYDVKM. The CDR3 runs to 12 residues. CDR3 residues: CASSLLSGKQFF. The CDR3 nucleotides read TGTGCCAGCAGTTTATTGAGCGGTAAACAGTTCTTC.

The J gene is TRBJ2-1, the V gene TRBV4-2, with 8 bases that match TRBD2. The ends lost 1 base at V and 6 bases at J; junction bases unmatched: 8. The CDR3 covers 16 residues. Germline V gene sequence: CDR1 LGHNA, CDR2 YNFKEQ. The CDR3: CASSQVNGGASNEQFF. Written as DNA, the CDR3 is TGTGCCAGCAGCCAAGTTAACGGGGGGGCCTCCAATGAGCAGTTCTTC.

CDR3 bases: TGCGCCAGCAGCCAAGATAAGGAGTCCTACTATGGCTACACCTTC. This gives the protein CASSQDKESYYGYTF. The genes are TRBV4-3 and TRBJ1-2; no clear D. This CDR3 is built from 15 residues. Looked up from germline, CDR1 is LGHNA and CDR2 is YSLEER. Trimming pared 0 bases from V and 3 bases from J, leaving 11 bases between.

This clone appeared a single time. CDR3 bases: TGTGCCAGCAGTTATTTTAGTAGCACAGATACGCAGTATTTT. It yields the protein CASSYFSSTDTQYF. V usage is TRBV6-5 and J usage is TRBJ2-3; D is uncertain. V lost 3 bases and J 0 bases, leaving 7 bases between the germline ends. Germline CDR1 MNHEY, CDR2 SVGAGI. CDR3 length equals 14 residues.

This chain connects TRBV4-3 to TRBJ1-1; tentative D call: TRBD1 (5 bases). This CDR3 comprises 15 residues. Trimming shortened V by 0 bases and J by 4 bases, and 12 bases separated the two germline ends. The germline V gene has CDR1 LGHNA and CDR2 YSLEER. This CDR3 is CASSQDIRGVTEAFF. The CDR3 DNA follows: TGCGCCAGCAGCCAAGATATAAGGGGCGTCACTGAAGCTTTCTTT.

V is TRBV5-4 and J is TRBJ2-3, with 8 positions matching TRBD1. Germline CDR1 reads SGHNT; CDR2 reads YYREEE (reference sequence). The CDR3 sequence is 16 residues long. V dropped 4 bases and J dropped 0; count of bases not matched to a gene: 7. CDR3 sequence: CASSNGQGGSTDTQYF. CDR3 nucleotide sequence: TGTGCCAGCAGCAACGGACAGGGCGGAAGCACAGATACGCAGTATTTT.

The sample holds a few counts of this clone. This CDR3 reads CASSVSGGDNEKLFF. The CDR3 bases are TGTGCCAGCAGCGTCTCCGGAGGAGACAATGAAAAACTGTTTTTT. The chain couples TRBV9 to TRBJ1-4; D remains unclear. The CDR3 loop spans 15 amino acids. The ends were cut back, 2 bases at V and 5 bases at J, with 13 bases in the middle. Germline CDR1 and CDR2: SGDLS and YYNGEE.

The chain carries TRBV3-1 (or the pseudogene TRBV3-2) and TRBJ1-1, with TRBD1 matching 8 bases. With 3 bases clipped from V and 5 bases from J, the junction kept 8 bases outside the gene matches. CDR3 length: 15 residues. Germline V gene lookup returns CDR1 LGHDT and CDR2 YNNKEL (reference sequence). The CDR3: CASSQSGTGLTEAFF. In DNA, the CDR3 is TGTGCCAGCAGCCAGTCCGGGACAGGTCTTACTGAAGCTTTCTTT.

The chain has TRBV19 and TRBJ2-1, with 12 nucleotides matching TRBD2. Per the germline V gene, CDR1 is LNHDA and CDR2 is SQIVND (reference sequence). CDR3 length: 17 amino acids. J lost 4 bases, V lost 5 bases, and 9 bases had no gene match. Here the CDR3 DNA reads TGTGCCAGTAGTCCGCGGACTAGCGGGGTAAGGTACAATGAGCAGTTCTTC. Protein product: CASSPRTSGVRYNEQFF.

The chain has TRBV5-5 and TRBJ1-2; 8 bases are a match to TRBD1. Unmatched junction bases numbered 9, after V lost 2 bases and J lost 0 bases. The germline V gene encodes CDR1 SGHKS and CDR2 YYEKEE (reference sequence). The CDR3 has 17 amino acids. Here the CDR3 reads CASSFRPEDRANYGYTF. In nucleotides, the CDR3 is TGTGCCAGCAGCTTTCGCCCGGAGGACAGGGCTAACTATGGCTACACCTTC.

This chain joins TRBV19 and TRBJ2-1; 10 bases fit TRBD1. The CDR3 is made up of 13 amino acids. Germline assignment: CDR1 LNHDA and CDR2 SQIVND (reference sequence). V lost 2 bases, J lost 15 bases, and 7 bases stayed unmatched. CDR3 coding DNA: TGTGCCAGTAGTATAAGGGACAGGGGCCCGTTGTTCTTC. Translated, it gives CASSIRDRGPLFF.

The V gene is TRBV3-1 (or the pseudogene TRBV3-2), the J gene TRBJ2-2; possible D gene TRBD2, 7 bases. V was shortened by 4 bases and J by 4 bases, with 19 bases between the two germline ends. The CDR3 loop spans 17 amino acids. The germline V gene has CDR1 LGHDT and CDR2 YNNKEL (reference sequence). Here the CDR3 DNA reads TGTGCCAGCAGCCGCCAGGCGTTGGGGGGGGCCACCGGGGAGCTGTTTTTT. Its protein product is CASSRQALGGATGELFF.

In its sample, this clone was seen once. The chain uses TRBV7-9 and TRBJ2-5; no definite D call. Per the germline V gene, CDR1 is SEHNR and CDR2 is FQNEAQ (reference sequence). The CDR3 is made up of 11 amino acids. The ends were cut back, 5 bases at V and 4 bases at J, with 5 bases in the middle. CDR3 residues: CASSEIETQYF. In DNA, the CDR3 is TGTGCCAGCAGCGAGATAGAGACCCAGTACTTC.

This clone was observed a handful of times. J is TRBJ2-1 and V is TRBV3-1 (or the pseudogene TRBV3-2); 7 bases are a match to TRBD2. V shed 1 base and J 13 bases; nucleotides not matched to a gene: 10. CDR1 is LGHDT and CDR2 is YNNKEL in the germline V gene (reference sequence). The CDR3 totals 14 residues. The CDR3 coding sequence is TGTGCCAGCAGCCAAGTCCTAGCGGCCAACGGTCAGTTCTTC. Protein sequence: CASSQVLAANGQFF.

The chain is built from TRBV29-1 and TRBJ1-2; D call uncertain. Trimming took off 7 bases at V and 0 bases at J, with 12 bases between the two ends. The V gene's germline CDR1 is SQVTM and CDR2 ANQGSEA. This CDR3 has 13 residues. The CDR3: CSASRSANYGYTF. The CDR3 region has the DNA TGCAGCGCCTCCCGCAGTGCTAACTATGGCTACACCTTC.

The J gene is TRBJ1-6, the V gene TRBV27; no clear D. The length of the CDR3 is 14 residues. V was trimmed by 3 bases and J by 6 bases, leaving 9 bases between them. Germline V gene sequence: CDR1 MNHEY, CDR2 SMNVEV (reference sequence). The CDR3 DNA follows: TGTGCCAGCAGTTTGGACTCACCTAATTCACCCCTCCACTTT. This translates into CASSLDSPNSPLHF.

The chain has TRBV5-1 and TRBJ1-4; D is ambiguous. Deletions cut 0 bases from V and 8 bases from J, with 17 bases between. Germline V CDR1 and CDR2: SGHRS, YFSETQ. The CDR3 sequence is 16 residues long. The CDR3 loop is CASSLAPTGDEEKLFF. The DNA of the CDR3 is TGCGCCAGCAGCTTGGCCCCGACGGGTGACGAGGAAAAACTGTTTTTT.

The chain employs TRBV30 and TRBJ1-2; D possibly corresponds to TRBD1 (5 bases). CDR1 is GTSNPN and CDR2 is SVGIG in the germline V gene (reference sequence). Trimming stripped 4 bases from V and 4 bases from J, with 19 bases between. The CDR3 spans 15 residues. CDR3 sequence: CAWKKGRGLGYGYTF. DNA of the CDR3: TGTGCCTGGAAAAAGGGAAGGGGTTTAGGCTATGGCTACACCTTC.

The CDR3 loop is CASSLGSSRAGNQPQHF. CDR3 sequence (DNA): TGTGCCAGCAGCTTAGGATCCAGCAGGGCGGGCAATCAGCCCCAGCATTTT. This chain uses TRBV7-8 with TRBJ1-5; tentative D call: TRBD1 (5 bases). Trimming took 1 base from V and 2 from J, leaving 15 bases between them. The CDR3 loop spans 17 amino acids. CDR1 and CDR2 from the germline V gene are SGHVS and FQNEAQ. Full variable domain (missing parts from reference TRBV7-8 and TRBJ1-5): GAGVSQSPRYKVAKRGQDVALRCDPISGHVSLFWYQQALGQGPEFLTYFQNEAQLDKSGLPSDRFFAERPEGSVSTLKIQRTQQEDSAVYLCASSLGSSRAGNQPQHFGDGTRLSIL.

The genes are TRBV5-4 and TRBJ1-6; TRBD1 agrees at 8 bases. This CDR3 contains 15 residues. Per the germline V gene, CDR1 is SGHNT and CDR2 is YYREEE (reference sequence). V lost 5 bases, J lost 4 bases, and 5 bases stayed unmatched. The CDR3 bases are TGTGCCAGCAGTACCCGGGACAGGTATAATTCACCCCTCCACTTT. This sequence encodes CASSTRDRYNSPLHF.

The chain has TRBV19 and TRBJ1-3; D not resolved. The CDR3 consists of 14 residues. CDR1 and CDR2 from the germline V gene are LNHDA and SQIVND (reference sequence). Trimming removed 3 bases at V and 4 bases at J, with 10 bases between. CDR3: CASSIRAAGNTIYF. The CDR3 DNA reads TGTGCCAGTAGTATCAGAGCAGCGGGAAACACCATATATTTT. The variable domain in full, with the rest retrieved from reference TRBV19 and TRBJ1-3, is DGGITQSPKYLFRKEGQNVTLSCEQNLNHDAMYWYRQDPGQGLRLIYYSQIVNDFQKGDIAEGYSVSREKKESFPLTVTSAQKNPTAFYLCASSIRAAGNTIYFGEGSWLTVV.

DNA for the CDR3: TGTGCCAGCAAACTCGGGACAGCCTCCTACGAGCAGTACTTC. Translated, it gives CASKLGTASYEQYF. This sequence joins TRBV6-5 and TRBJ2-7; 7 bases line up with TRBD1. Germline V gives CDR1 MNHEY, CDR2 SVGAGI. The CDR3 contains 14 residues. V shed 7 bases, J shed 0 bases, and the junction held 6 bases outside the gene matches.

The chain combines TRBV6-5 with TRBJ2-3; TRBD2 matches at 7 bases. Germline trimming cut 4 bases from V and 3 bases from J; bases unmatched to any gene: 4. CDR3 length: 14 amino acids. Germline CDR1 MNHEY, CDR2 SVGAGI. CDR3 residues: CASSWGRGTDTQYF. The CDR3 bases are TGTGCCAGCAGTTGGGGGAGGGGAACAGATACGCAGTATTTT.

The chain has TRBV27 and TRBJ2-3; 8 nucleotides agree with TRBD1. The CDR3 totals 15 residues. Trimming took 5 bases from V and 4 from J; bases not matched to a gene: 8. CDR1 and CDR2 from the germline V gene are MNHEY and SMNVEV (reference sequence). The CDR3 sequence is CASSILGQGADTQYF. CDR3 in DNA: TGTGCCAGCAGTATCCTAGGACAGGGCGCAGATACGCAGTATTTT.